This T cell receptor (beta chain) came from a study of tumor-infiltrating lymphocytes in primary liver carcinoma. Using a constant-region primer together with ProtoScript II reverse transcriptase, TCR beta cDNA was made from 500 ng of total RNA. Slightly modified ARM-PCR with three nested multiplex PCR rounds yielded TCR beta libraries. Rounds one and two of PCR, each of around 9 cycles, were primed with TRBV1-TRBV30 forward primers and a C-beta reverse primer. From the multiplex PCR reads, TCRdb called clonotypes with MiXCR, one entry per CDR3 protein. The sample contains roughly 25,000 distinct CDR3 sequences, approximately 80% of which appear only once. Co-extraction yielded RNA and DNA from around 20-30 mg of unsorted bulk tissue. Tumor samples each held over 85% viable tumor cells. This clonotype was counted a few times. Being one base from a much bigger clone, this may be a read error. There are 15 residues in the CDR3. Germline V gives CDR1 SGHAT, CDR2 FQNNGV.

Sequenced sample: liver tumor tissue from sampling region 5. Indicated subset: tumor region T5, tumor centre. The source of this sequence is a woman aged 30 to 39 with primary liver carcinoma and hepatitis B virus infection. The J gene is TRBJ2-7, the V gene TRBV11-2, with TRBD2 matching over 9 bases. CDR3 in amino acids: CASSSSGRLPYERYF. CDR3 in DNA: TGTGCCAGCAGTTCGAGCGGGAGGTTACCCTACGAGCGGTACTTC. Based on the CDR3 plus reference TRBV11-2 and TRBJ2-7, the full variable domain is EAGVAQSPRYKIIEKRQSVAFWCNPISGHATLYWYQQILGQGPKLLIQFQNNGVVDDSQLPKDRFSAERLKGVDSTLKIQPAKLEDSAVYLCASSSSGRLPYERYFGPGTRLTVT.